Below, one T cell receptor beta chain is given with its context. The source of the sample is a study of cytomegalovirus exposure and HLA in healthy donors. This table comes from immunoSEQ multiplex PCR, and its TCRdb copy is limited to in-frame clones, with some not included. The sample holds 180,000 or so clones, more than 75% seen once. The CDR3 has 13 residues. V lost 4 bases, J lost 7 bases, and 13 bases lay in between. The germline V gene encodes CDR1 ENHRY and CDR2 SYGVKD. The chain links TRBV10-3 to TRBJ1-2; no clear D. This clonotype originated in a young man in good health and CMV-seropositive. Sequenced sample: PBMCs. The CDR3 nucleotides read TGTGCCATCAGTGTTGAGGAAATGAGTGGCTACACCTTC. It yields the protein CAISVEEMSGYTF.